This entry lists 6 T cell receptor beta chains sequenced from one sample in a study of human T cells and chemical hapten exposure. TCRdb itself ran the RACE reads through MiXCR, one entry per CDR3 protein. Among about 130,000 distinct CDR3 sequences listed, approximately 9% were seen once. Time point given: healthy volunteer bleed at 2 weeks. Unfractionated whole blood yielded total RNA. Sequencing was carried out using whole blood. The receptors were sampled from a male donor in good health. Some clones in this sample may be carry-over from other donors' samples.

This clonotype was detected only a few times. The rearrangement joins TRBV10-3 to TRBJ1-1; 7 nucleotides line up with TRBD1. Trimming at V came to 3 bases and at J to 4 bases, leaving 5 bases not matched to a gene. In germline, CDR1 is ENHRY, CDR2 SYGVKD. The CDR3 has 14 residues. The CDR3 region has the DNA TGTGCCATCAGTGATAACAGGGGTGGCACTGAAGCTTTCTTT. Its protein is CAISDNRGGTEAFF.

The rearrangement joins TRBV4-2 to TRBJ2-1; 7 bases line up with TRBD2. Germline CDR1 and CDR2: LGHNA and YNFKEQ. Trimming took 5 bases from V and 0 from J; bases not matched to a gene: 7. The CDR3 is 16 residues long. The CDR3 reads CASSLSGASSYNEQFF. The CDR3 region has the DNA TGTGCCAGCAGCTTAAGCGGGGCTAGCTCCTACAATGAGCAGTTCTTC.

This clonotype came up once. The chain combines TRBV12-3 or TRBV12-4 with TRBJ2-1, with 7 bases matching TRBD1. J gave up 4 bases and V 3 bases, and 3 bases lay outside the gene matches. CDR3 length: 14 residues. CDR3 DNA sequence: TGTGCCAGCAGTTTTGAGGGGGCGTACAATGAGCAGTTCTTC. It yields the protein CASSFEGAYNEQFF.

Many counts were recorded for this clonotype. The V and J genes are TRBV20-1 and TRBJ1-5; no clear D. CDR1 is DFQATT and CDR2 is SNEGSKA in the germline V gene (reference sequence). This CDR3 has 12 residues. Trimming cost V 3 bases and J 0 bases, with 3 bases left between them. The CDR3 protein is CSASSSNQPQHF. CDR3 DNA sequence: TGCAGTGCTAGCTCTAGCAATCAGCCCCAGCATTTT.

The CDR3 region is CASSQGRRSGQTYEQYF. The CDR3, as DNA: TGTGCCAGCAGCCAAGGCCGGAGGTCGGGACAGACCTACGAGCAGTACTTC. The chain uses TRBV4-2 and TRBJ2-7, with 7 bases that match TRBD1. Germline V gives CDR1 LGHNA, CDR2 YNFKEQ. V was pared by 1 base and J by 2 bases, with 11 bases of the junction left unmatched. The CDR3 is made up of 17 amino acids.

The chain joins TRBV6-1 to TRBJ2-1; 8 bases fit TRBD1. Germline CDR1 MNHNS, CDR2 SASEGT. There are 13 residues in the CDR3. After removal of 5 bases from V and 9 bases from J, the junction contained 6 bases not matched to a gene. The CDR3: CASSRDRFGEQFF. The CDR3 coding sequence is TGTGCCAGCAGTAGGGACAGGTTTGGTGAGCAGTTCTTC.